This T cell receptor (beta chain) was identified during a study of CXCR3-negative and CXCR3-positive naive CD8 T cells (dated by TCRdb to between 2017 and 2020). As for the study more broadly: In total, 120 million to 150 million TRB reads were obtained, which works out to roughly 1.5 +/- 0.3 million reads per library. TRBV-TRBJ cluster analysis included naive subsets from about 5 donors and memory cells from 3 donors. Diversity and physicochemical repertoire analyses were performed on around 10 donors pooled from two independent experiments.

To note about this clonotype: No antigen is known for it.

Each CD8+ T cell subset was flow-sorted in triplicate, and 300,000 or so cells per subset were placed directly into RLT lysis buffer. Naive CD8+ T cells were defined stringently as CD45RO-CCR7+CD27+CD95- to exclude memory contaminants. Peripheral blood mononuclear cells were isolated from buffy coats by standard density gradient centrifugation. Naive CXCR3-negative and CXCR3-positive CD8+ T cells were flow-sorted using a FACSAria III. An RNeasy Mini Kit was used to extract total RNA from the sorted cells. Based on the germline V gene, the CDR1 and CDR2 sequences are SGDLS and YYNGEE. Including cysteine and phenylalanine, the CDR3 has 16 amino acids. The entry carries no DNA sequence. The run used a NextSeq 550. The Human TCR Profiling Kit (MiLaboratory) was used to prepare UMI-labeled 5' RACE TRB cDNA libraries. The full amount of extracted RNA was used for cDNA synthesis, and the full amount of resulting cDNA was used for PCR amplification. The libraries were made side by side, with each library going through the same number of PCR cycles. On the authors' methods: About 49,000 +/- 11,000 unique UMI-labeled TRB cDNA molecules per library were extracted with MIGEC and MiXCR, with at least two reads per UMI required. An average of approximately 40,000 +/- 10,000 functional in-frame TRB CDR3 nucleotide clonotypes without stop codons was found per library. After downsampling to 5000 UMI-labeled TRB molecules per sample, diversity metrics, including normalized Shannon-Wiener and Chao1, were computed in VDJtools. VDJtools computed clonotype-size-weighted physicochemical properties of the central five CDR3 residues: interaction energy, strength, volume and Kidera factor 4. Based on TCRdb reprocessing of the reads, there is one entry per CDR3 protein sequence, and DNA is missing. Clone size and V and J calls follow TCRdb, not the original study. The table kept for this sample lists some 140,000 distinct CDR3 sequences. The ten biggest clones cover approximately 0.5% of the sample.

Results the study describes overall, beyond this receptor: Naive CXCR3-negative and CXCR3-positive cells from the same donor showed similar TRBV-TRBJ usage, whereas memory cells showed distinct patterns. Surface CD5, linked to self-reactivity in mice, was comparable between naive subsets; TCR interaction strength was therefore also inferred from TRB CDR3 physicochemical properties. TRB CDR3s from CXCR3-positive naive cells showed higher hydrophobicity (lower Kidera factor 4), lower energy, and higher strength and volume indices than CXCR3-negative naive cells. Repertoire diversity was comparably high in both naive subsets but much lower in memory CD8+ T cells. Freshly isolated PBMCs were used for most assays because CXCR3 expression partially decreased after cryopreservation.

The source of this sequence is a human donor in good health. Some clones in this sample may be carry-over from other donors' samples. Recombination linked TRBV9 to TRBJ2-3; TCRdb indicates TRBD1, and absent DNA this call remains unverified. Material for sequencing was naive CXCR3+ CD8+ T cells from blood. The label giving this sample's cell subset or site can be read as: CD45RO-CCR7+CD27+CD95- naive CD8+ T cells expressing CXCR3 (TNR3+). The CDR3 region has the sequence CASGVASGGHTDTQYF.